These T cell receptor beta chains were read from a single sample in a study of T cells after yellow fever vaccination. Using its own MiXCR run on the 5' RACE reads, TCRdb lists one record per CDR3 protein. The sample has under 700,000 distinct CDR3 sequences; less than 20% are singletons. Sequences were derived from PBMCs, sampled about 5 days after the first yellow fever vaccination. These receptors were taken from a man aged 18 to 30 who received the YFV17D yellow fever vaccine. Both conserved end residues are part of each CDR3. Each record gives: clone size, V gene, J gene, D gene, CDR3 protein, CDR3 DNA. D genes are given only for firm matches. Not all rows give a size; the values are once, few, many and, for expanded clones, a class.

>-|TRBV10-3|TRBJ2-1|TRBD2
CAISGKAGGPSEQFF
TGTGCCATCAGTGGAAAAGCGGGGGGGCCTAGTGAGCAGTTCTTC
>few|TRBV10-3|TRBJ2-7|TRBD2
CAISEGSTSGAYEQYF
TGTGCCATCAGTGAGGGGTCGACTAGCGGGGCCTACGAGCAGTACTTC
>few|TRBV4-1|TRBJ2-1|TRBD2
CASSQVSGGDDEQFF
TGCGCCAGCAGCCAAGTCAGCGGGGGGGACGATGAGCAGTTCTTC
>-|TRBV2|TRBJ1-1|-
CASSEARGDYTEAFF
TGTGCCAGCAGTGAAGCGCGGGGGGATTACACTGAAGCTTTCTTT
>-|TRBV6-2/TRBV6-3|TRBJ2-7|-
CASSYGQGSYEQYF
TGTGCCAGCAGTTACGGTCAGGGGTCCTACGAGCAGTACTTC
>few|TRBV4-3|TRBJ2-3|-
CASSRDGQGTDTQYF
TGCGCCAGCAGCCGTGACGGGCAGGGGACAGATACGCAGTATTTT
>few|TRBV5-1|TRBJ2-2|TRBD2
CASSRTSGSPAGELFF
TGCGCCAGCAGCCGGACTAGCGGGAGTCCCGCCGGGGAGCTGTTTTTT
>-|TRBV7-2|TRBJ1-1|-
CASSSTRDSYTEAFF
TGTGCCAGCAGCTCTACCCGAGACTCCTACACTGAAGCTTTCTTT
>-|TRBV14|TRBJ2-5|TRBD2
CASSQSGGGAGRTQYF
TGTGCCAGCAGCCAATCAGGCGGGGGAGCCGGGCGGACCCAGTACTTC
>few|TRBV10-3|TRBJ2-3|-
CAISEEENTQYF
TGTGCCATCAGTGAAGAGGAAAATACGCAGTATTTT
>-|TRBV29-1|TRBJ1-2|TRBD1
CSVADRGHGYTF
TGCAGCGTTGCGGACAGGGGGCATGGCTACACCTTC
>-|TRBV18|TRBJ1-1|-
CASSPSRGPNTEAFF
TGTGCCAGCTCACCATCCAGGGGCCCGAACACTGAAGCTTTCTTT
>many|TRBV3-1|TRBJ1-2|-
CASSQGGEGYTF
TGTGCCAGCAGCCAAGGAGGGGAAGGCTACACCTTC
>-|TRBV6-2/TRBV6-3|TRBJ1-3|-
CASSYSHFSGNTIYF
TGTGCCAGCAGTTACTCCCACTTCTCTGGAAACACCATATATTTT
>-|TRBV3-1|TRBJ1-4|-
CASSQGGATNEKLFF
TGTGCCAGCAGCCAAGGAGGCGCCACAAATGAAAAACTGTTTTTT
>-|TRBV27|TRBJ2-7|-
CASSLYGAKSYEQYF
TGTGCCAGCAGTTTATACGGAGCCAAATCCTACGAGCAGTACTTC
>-|TRBV27|TRBJ2-2|-
CASSFWGTLGTGELFF
TGTGCCAGCAGTTTTTGGGGGACCTTGGGGACCGGGGAGCTGTTTTTT
>-|TRBV2|TRBJ2-3|-
CASGRQAVTDTQYF
TGTGCCAGCGGGAGACAGGCGGTCACAGATACGCAGTATTTT
>once|TRBV6-2/TRBV6-3|TRBJ2-1|TRBD2
CASSTTSGEQFF
TGTGCCAGCAGCACAACTAGCGGAGAGCAGTTCTTC
>few|TRBV7-2|TRBJ1-1|-
CASSDLGTGTEAFF
TGTGCCAGCAGCGACCTTGGGACCGGAACTGAAGCTTTCTTT
>-|TRBV4-1|TRBJ1-1|-
CASSQDVRLRDSKAGAFF
TGCGCCAGCAGCCAGGATGTAAGACTCCGGGACTCCAAGGCGGGAGCTTTCTTT
>few|TRBV7-9|TRBJ2-1|-
CASSLLSGKEEQFF
TGTGCCAGCAGCTTACTGTCGGGAAAGGAGGAGCAGTTCTTC
>-|TRBV5-1|TRBJ2-3|TRBD2
CASSLRTSGVYTDTQYF
TGCGCCAGCAGCCTTCGGACTAGCGGGGTCTACACAGATACGCAGTATTTT
>-|TRBV5-1|TRBJ2-5|-
CATSSSGVETQYF
TGCGCCACCAGCAGCAGTGGAGTAGAGACCCAGTACTTC
>few|TRBV10-3|TRBJ2-5|-
CATQDRREEETQYF
TGTGCCACCCAGGACAGGAGGGAAGAAGAGACCCAGTACTTC
>few|TRBV5-1|TRBJ2-1|TRBD2
CASSRGETRSEQFF
TGCGCCAGCAGCCGGGGGGAGACACGGAGTGAGCAGTTCTTC
>few|TRBV6-5|TRBJ2-2|-
CASSNPPSAGELFF
TGTGCCAGCAGTAACCCCCCAAGCGCCGGGGAGCTGTTTTTT
>-|TRBV5-5|TRBJ2-1|-
CASSQGPSSGNEQFF
TGTGCCAGCAGCCAGGGCCCCTCAAGCGGCAATGAGCAGTTCTTC
>many|TRBV5-1|TRBJ2-2|-
CASSLGLQNTGELFF
TGCGCCAGCAGCCTGGGGCTCCAGAACACCGGGGAGCTGTTTTTT
>-|TRBV7-2|TRBJ2-1|TRBD1
CASSALWTGGNEQFF
TGTGCCAGCAGCGCCCTATGGACAGGGGGCAATGAGCAGTTCTTC
>few|TRBV4-3|TRBJ2-3|TRBD2
CASSQGGGDTDTQYF
TGCGCCAGCAGCCAAGGCGGGGGGGATACAGATACGCAGTATTTT
>-|TRBV12-3/TRBV12-4|TRBJ2-6|TRBD1
CASGGQGSGANVLTF
TGTGCCAGCGGTGGACAGGGGTCTGGGGCCAACGTCCTGACTTTC
>-|TRBV28|TRBJ2-2|-
CASSALRLNTGELFF
TGTGCCAGCAGTGCTCTTCGGTTAAACACCGGGGAGCTGTTTTTT
>few|TRBV7-3|TRBJ2-3|-
CASSFSLWDTQYF
TGTGCCAGCAGCTTCTCTCTCTGGGATACGCAGTATTTT
>-|TRBV4-3|TRBJ1-2|-
CASSQDWYDPYMDGYTF
TGCGCCAGCAGCCAAGATTGGTACGACCCCTACATGGATGGCTACACCTTC
>few|TRBV7-2|TRBJ2-7|TRBD2
CASSDPGLAGGYEQYF
TGTGCCAGCAGCGACCCGGGACTAGCGGGGGGATACGAGCAGTACTTC
>-|TRBV7-2|TRBJ2-4|-
CASSSSTPGSENIQYF
TGTGCCAGCAGCTCTTCGACCCCGGGATCTGAAAACATTCAGTACTTC
>-|TRBV18|TRBJ2-1|TRBD1
CASSGTDSYNEQFF
TGTGCCAGCTCAGGGACAGACTCCTACAATGAGCAGTTCTTC
>many|TRBV10-3|TRBJ2-1|TRBD2
CAISPTSGGAGEQFF
TGTGCCATCAGCCCGACTAGCGGGGGGGCCGGTGAGCAGTTCTTC
>-|TRBV5-1|TRBJ2-5|-
CASSLVPSLYETQYF
TGCGCCAGCAGCTTGGTTCCTAGCCTTTACGAGACCCAGTACTTC
>few|TRBV12-3/TRBV12-4|TRBJ2-1|TRBD2
CASSFSTSGGYNEQFF
TGTGCCAGCAGTTTCTCGACTAGCGGGGGGTACAATGAGCAGTTCTTC
>-|TRBV25-1|TRBJ2-7|-
CASSVGSLEQYF
TGTGCCAGCAGTGTAGGTTCTTTGGAGCAGTACTTC
>-|TRBV12-3/TRBV12-4|TRBJ1-5|TRBD1
CASSLHPTGNQPQHF
TGTGCCAGCAGTCTTCACCCGACAGGGAATCAGCCCCAGCATTTT
>few|TRBV4-3|TRBJ1-2|-
CASSQDSLQGSYGYTF
TGCGCCAGCAGCCAAGATTCCTTGCAGGGAAGCTATGGCTACACCTTC
>-|TRBV5-5|TRBJ2-7|-
CASSFWEGAYEQYF
TGTGCCAGCAGCTTTTGGGAGGGGGCCTACGAGCAGTACTTC
>-|TRBV7-2|TRBJ1-3|-
CATGEPGNTIYF
TGTGCCACCGGGGAGCCTGGAAACACCATATATTTT
>few|TRBV4-1|TRBJ1-6|TRBD1
CASSQDRAGGSPLHF
TGCGCCAGCAGCCAGGACAGGGCGGGGGGTTCACCCCTCCACTTT
>few|TRBV3-1|TRBJ2-1|-
CASRSAGASSYNEQFF
TGTGCCAGCAGGTCTGCAGGGGCGAGCTCCTACAATGAGCAGTTCTTC
>-|TRBV7-2|TRBJ2-7|-
CASSPGRGRGSYEQYF
TGTGCCAGCAGTCCTGGGAGGGGCAGGGGCTCCTACGAGCAGTACTTC
>-|TRBV6-9|TRBJ2-5|TRBD1
CASSYPEGQGTMTSPRETQYF
TGTGCCAGCAGTTATCCGGAGGGACAGGGGACCATGACCTCGCCACGGGAGACCCAGTACTTC